This T cell receptor (beta chain) was documented in a study of identical twins listed by TCRdb under 2016. For the study in its entirety: TCR alpha and beta repertoires from monozygotic twins, unrelated adults of various ages and cord blood were deep-sequenced to test whether fetal clonotypes persist. To rule out contamination, replicate twin experiments were performed at different times with different library preparation protocols. Results the study describes overall, beyond this receptor: Fewer insertions were carried by abundant cord blood beta clonotypes, a similar but weaker trend appeared in young adult naive repertoires, and no such trend appeared in memory repertoires. Invariant T cells such as MAIT and iNKT could partly confound zero-insertion analyses, although diverse VJ usage argued against such confounding for most clonotypes. Compared with coincidental sharing between unrelated individuals, an excess of low generation-probability sequences was observed among out-of-frame TCR alpha sequences shared between twins. In beta out-of-frame sequences, excess twin sharing was weaker, because having fewer shared sequences lowered the signal-to-noise ratio. Out-of-frame TCR alpha sharing in monozygotic twins was systematically underestimated by recombination models, whereas sharing between unrelated individuals was in agreement with the recombination models. Because the same donors could not be followed over many years, conclusions were based on cross-sectional statistical analysis.

Regarding this clonotype: Its antigen remains unidentified. It has no much larger one-base neighbor in the sample; base qualities were not kept.

Library generation was performed with 5' RACE. Sequencer: Illumina HiSeq 2000. Template switching added a universal primer binding site, and the final cDNA carried a unique molecular identifier that allowed TCR cDNA molecules to be counted accurately. Specific primers in the conserved constant-segment region were used to synthesize first-strand cDNA for the TCR alpha and beta chains. To control for contamination, every cDNA library carried two barcodes: a SMART-Mk sample barcode plus Illumina barcodes. Two successive PCR steps introduced TruSeq adapter sequences along with Illumina sample barcodes. The TCR alpha and beta cDNA libraries were sequenced on the Illumina HiSeq platform using custom primers. In the authors' own workflow: MiGEC was used to process raw reads and extract unique molecular identifiers, and MiXCR was used to find CDR3 positions. Recombination models were inferred per individual with the repgenHMM and IGoR tools using an EM algorithm. Shared clonotypes were analyzed with the tcR package in R, and sharing was normalized by the product of cloneset sizes. To study raw recombination free of thymic and clonal selection effects, out-of-frame nonproductive sequences were analyzed. TCRdb's own reprocessing of the public reads used fastp at Q25 and MiXCR and kept productive beta chains. A single entry per CDR3 protein holds the most common genes and DNA from its merged rows. TCRdb's processing, not the authors', yielded these V and J calls. In this sample the table shows 600,000 to 850,000 distinct CDR3 sequences, 15% to 20% of which occur a single time. Around 13% of the sample goes to the ten largest clones.

The trim is 3 bases for V and 11 bases for J, with a gap of 8 bases between the germline ends. As encoded in the germline V gene, CDR1 is MNHNS while CDR2 is SASEGT. CDR3 length: 11 amino acids, cysteine to phenylalanine. Only the CDR3 part of the read is kept: 33 bases, read in frame from the first base. Every donor in the study was a healthy Caucasian. Three pairs of female monozygotic twins, all aged roughly 18 to 29 years, were included in the twin cohort. RNA for TCR libraries was isolated from peripheral blood mononuclear cells. The sample also formed part of further work on T cells expressing NK-cell markers. As noted in the second study: TCR beta-chain repertoires were profiled in sorted CD3+CD56+NKG2C+, CD3+CD56+NKG2C- and CD3+CD56-NKG2C+ T-cell subsets from seven or eight donors. Among the eight sequenced donors, seven were HCMV-seropositive and one was HCMV-seronegative. In several experiments an anti-gammadeltaTCR antibody was added to restrict sorting to alphabetaTCR-expressing T cells. In five to seven donors, the dominant CD3+CD56+NKG2C+ clonotypes were among the top 10 CD8+ clonotypes and accounted for roughly 1.0-8% of CD8+ T cells. Those dominant clonotypes were again the most abundant among CD3+CD56-NKG2C+ cells in a handful of donors, at about 25-65%. Whether the expanded NKG2C-expressing T cell clones were specific for HCMV antigens was left unclear. Randomly selected healthy volunteers, three men and five women, were used as the eight sequenced donors. A commercial ELISA kit detecting HCMV-specific IgG in serum was used to determine HCMV serostatus. For about 6 donors, unsorted PBMC were also used to sequence bulk peripheral blood T-cell repertoires. MIGEC was used to demultiplex reads and group reads by UMI, and MiTCR was used to assemble and quantify clonotypes. Only TCR cDNA sequences supported by at least two reads were kept to exclude erroneous sequences. The tcR package was used for downstream repertoire analysis, and clonotypes were matched between fractions using CDR3 nucleotide sequence together with V segment. VDJmatch was used to annotate antigen specificity against VDJdb, with one amino acid substitution in CDR3 permitted.

The chain employs TRBV6-1 and TRBJ1-5; the D gene is not confidently resolved. The sample was PBMCs. This TCR was recovered from a woman younger than 35 in good health. The DNA sequence follows: TGTGCCAGCAGTGATGCTCCGTCCCAGCATTTT. This is translated as CASSDAPSQHF.